Following are 23 T cell receptor beta chains from one sample sequenced in a study of T cells in Graves' hyperthyroidism and ophthalmopathy. Researchers amplified the TCR beta CDR3 regions from RNA transcripts. A first-round RT-PCR of the TCR CDR3 used the HTBI primer set. TCRdb called the multiplex PCR reads again in MiXCR, with one record for every CDR3 protein. The table includes about 770,000 distinct CDR3 sequences, 18% detected once. Specimen: blood. Source of these receptors: a woman aged 45-65 years with Graves' hyperthyroidism that later progressed to Graves' ophthalmopathy.

This clonotype occurred many times. The chain is built from TRBV10-2 and TRBJ1-2; 7 bases fit TRBD1. Per germline, CDR1 WSHSY and CDR2 SAAADI. Trimming at V came to 0 bases and at J to 4 bases, leaving 5 bases not matched to a gene. This CDR3 comprises 15 residues. Here the CDR3 DNA reads TGCGCCAGCAGTGAGTCGAGGGGGCGGGCCTATGGCTACACCTTC. The encoded protein is CASSESRGRAYGYTF.

Ten or more counts support this clonotype. The J gene is TRBJ2-7, the V gene TRBV2; 7 bases align to TRBD1. The CDR3 spans 14 residues. Trimming cost V 7 bases and J 3 bases; bases outside gene matches: 9. Germline V gene lookup returns CDR1 SNHLY and CDR2 FYNNEI. CDR3 coding DNA: TGTGCCAGCACGGACAGGAAGGCCCGCTACGAGCAGTACTTC. The encoded protein is CASTDRKARYEQYF.

The sample holds a few counts of this clonotype. The CDR3 DNA reads TGTGCCAGCAGCCACTGGCAAAAAAGCTACACCTTC. This sequence encodes CASSHWQKSYTF. The J gene is TRBJ1-2, the V gene TRBV16; no firm D call. This CDR3 has 12 amino acids. Germline-derived CDR1 and CDR2 are KGHSY and FQNENV. Trimming shortened V by 3 bases and J by 9 bases, and 11 bases separated the two germline ends.

This clonotype was observed at least ten times. V is TRBV10-3 and J is TRBJ2-7; 9 nucleotides align to TRBD1. Germline loops: CDR1 ENHRY, CDR2 SYGVKD. Germline trimming cut 6 bases from V and 1 base from J; bases unmatched to any gene: 16. This CDR3 is 18 amino acids long. The CDR3 loop reads CAISFPDPAGQGSYEQYF. CDR3 DNA: TGTGCCATCAGCTTTCCGGACCCGGCGGGACAGGGTTCCTACGAGCAGTACTTC.

The genes are TRBV27 and TRBJ2-2, with a possible D match to TRBD1 (5 bases). The CDR3 is made up of 15 amino acids. CDR1 and CDR2 from the germline V gene are MNHEY and SMNVEV (reference sequence). Trimming took off 3 bases at V and 6 bases at J, with 14 bases between the two ends. The CDR3 protein is CASSFWEIGAGELFF. The DNA of the CDR3 is TGTGCCAGCAGTTTCTGGGAAATAGGGGCCGGGGAGCTGTTTTTT.

About this clonotype: Lacking the conserved final phenylalanine or tryptophan, this CDR3 likely reflects a read error. This chain joins TRBV29-1 and TRBJ1-1; D ambiguous. The CDR3 spans 13 residues. Germline V gene lookup returns CDR1 SQVTM and CDR2 ANQGSEA. V dropped 6 bases and J dropped 0 bases, with 11 bases sitting between them. CDR3 in DNA: TGCAGCGTCCTGGGGTTTATGAACACTGAAGCTTTCCTT. This encodes CSVLGFMNTEAFL.

This clonotype appeared many times. The chain uses TRBV5-1 and TRBJ2-3; perhaps TRBD2 as D (5 bases). This CDR3 comprises 15 residues. Germline V gives CDR1 SGHRS, CDR2 YFSETQ. The germline V and J ends were trimmed by 1 base and 6 bases, with 15 bases remaining between them. The chain's CDR3 is CASSLSGQTGDTQYF. The CDR3 DNA is TGCGCCAGCAGCTTGTCGGGTCAAACGGGGGATACGCAGTATTTT.

In the case of this clonotype: A read error may explain this, as a much larger clone is one base away. The chain couples TRBV18 to TRBJ1-4; D ambiguous. Germline CDR1 reads KGHSH; CDR2 reads LQKENI. CDR3 length: 15 amino acids. CDR3 in DNA: TGTGTCAGCTCACCACCTGAGGCAACTAATGAAAAACTGTTTTTT. Translated, it gives CVSSPPEATNEKLFF.

This clonotype was seen ten or more times. The V call is TRBV12-3 or TRBV12-4, the J call TRBJ1-3; 7 bases are shared with TRBD1. This CDR3 spans 14 amino acids. Trimming took 7 bases from V and 1 from J; bases not matched to a gene: 4. For the CDR3, the DNA is TGTGCCAGCATTCTACAGGGGTCTGGAAACACCATATATTTT. This gives the protein CASILQGSGNTIYF.

To note about this clonotype: This clone may be a read error of a much larger clone one base away. The V call is TRBV20-1, the J call TRBJ1-2, with no clear D. CDR1 and CDR2 (germline): DFQATT, SNEGSKA (reference sequence). Trimming took off 4 bases at V and 4 bases at J, with 1 base between the two ends. There are 9 residues in the CDR3. CDR3 bases: TGCAGTGCTATCTATGGCTACACCTTC. Residues: CSAIYGYTF.

This clonotype was counted only a few times. V is TRBV12-3 or TRBV12-4 and J is TRBJ1-2, with D perhaps TRBD1 (6 bases). CDR3 length equals 12 residues. V lost 3 bases to trimming and J lost 10 bases, with 12 bases between them. The CDR3 spells CASSLGGAVYTF. The CDR3 coding sequence is TGTGCCAGCAGTTTGGGGGGGGCCGTCTACACCTTC.

This clonotype was seen only a few times. V is TRBV3-1 and J is TRBJ2-2; no clear D. Germline CDR1 LGHDT, CDR2 YNNKEL (reference sequence). V lost 4 bases and J lost 7, with 19 bases in between. This CDR3 contains 16 residues. The CDR3 reads CASSLFLRPRSGELFF. DNA of the CDR3: TGTGCCAGCAGCCTCTTTCTCCGACCAAGGAGCGGGGAGCTGTTTTTT.

V gene TRBV6-2 or TRBV6-3 combines with J gene TRBJ2-1, with 12 bases fitting TRBD2. The CDR3 has 16 residues. V was pared by 4 bases and J by 7 bases, with 8 bases of the junction left unmatched. Per the germline V gene, CDR1 is MNHEY and CDR2 is SVGEGT. The CDR3 spells CASSWTGLAGSNEQFF. CDR3 nucleotide sequence: TGTGCCAGCAGTTGGACTGGACTAGCGGGGTCTAATGAGCAGTTCTTC.

Ten or more counts support this clonotype. V is TRBV11-2 and J is TRBJ2-6; D may be TRBD1 (5 bases). The V gene lost 2 bases and the J gene lost 9 bases, with 8 bases spanning the gap. Germline V CDR1 and CDR2: SGHAT, FQNNGV. CDR3 length: 13 amino acids. CDR3 in DNA: TGTGCCAGCAGCTTACCACAGGACAACGTCCTGACTTTC. Its translation: CASSLPQDNVLTF.

This clonotype was detected ten times or more. The J gene is TRBJ2-5, the V gene TRBV3-1; D remains unclear. The CDR3 has 15 residues. Germline CDR1 LGHDT, CDR2 YNNKEL (reference sequence). V lost 0 bases, J lost 1 base, and 9 bases lay in between. The CDR3 coding sequence is TGTGCCAGCAGCCAAGATTTGAGACCCCAAGAGACCCAGTACTTC. It is translated as CASSQDLRPQETQYF.

This clonotype was detected only a few times. This rearrangement joins TRBV12-3 or TRBV12-4 to TRBJ1-5, with a tentative D call TRBD1 (6 bases). The CDR3 length is 16 residues. V was shortened by 6 bases and J by 4 bases, with 19 bases between the two germline ends. The CDR3 nucleotides are TGTGCCAGCAGGCCCCAGGGGCTAATCGGGAATCAGCCCCAGCATTTT. Translated, it gives CASRPQGLIGNQPQHF.

The rearrangement uses TRBV20-1 and TRBJ2-3; 9 positions agree with TRBD2. The CDR3 has 15 amino acids. Germline lookup yields CDR1 DFQATT and CDR2 SNEGSKA (reference sequence). V lost 2 bases, J lost 6 bases, and 9 bases stayed unmatched. The CDR3 DNA follows: TGCAGTGCTAGATATGGGCGGGGGGGCCCTGATACGCAGTATTTT. It translates to CSARYGRGGPDTQYF.

This clonotype was observed many times. The rearrangement joins TRBV13 to TRBJ2-1; D gene uncertain. Germline CDR1 and CDR2: PRHDT and FYEKMQ (reference sequence). The V gene lost 3 bases and the J gene lost 5 bases, with 11 bases spanning the gap. CDR3 length: 14 amino acids. CDR3 loop: CASSFPMGHNEQFF. For the CDR3, the DNA is TGTGCCAGCAGCTTTCCAATGGGCCACAATGAGCAGTTCTTC.

This chain connects TRBV6-2 or TRBV6-3 to TRBJ1-2; D remains ambiguous. The V end lost 0 bases, the J end lost 2 bases, and 13 bases lay between the germline ends. CDR1 is MNHEY and CDR2 is SVGEGT in the germline V gene. This CDR3 region has 16 residues. CDR3 residues: CASSYSGRALNYGYTF. Written as DNA, the CDR3 is TGTGCCAGCAGTTACTCCGGCCGGGCCTTAAACTATGGCTACACCTTC.

This clonotype turned up a few times. This chain uses TRBV20-1 with TRBJ1-1; 10 bases are a match to TRBD1. J lost 4 bases, V lost 5 bases, and 10 bases had no gene match. Per germline, CDR1 DFQATT and CDR2 SNEGSKA (reference sequence). This CDR3 is 15 amino acids long. The CDR3 DNA follows: TGCAGTGCTTGGACAGGGGGGAAAGAGGGCACTGAAGCTTTCTTT. This codes for CSAWTGGKEGTEAFF.

At least ten counts were recorded for this clonotype. CDR3 in DNA: TGCAGTGCTAGCCTGGGGCGGGGGTCCTACAATGAGCAGTTCTTC. Translation: CSASLGRGSYNEQFF. This chain connects TRBV20-1 to TRBJ2-1; TRBD2 matches 7 bases. CDR1 and CDR2 from the germline V gene are DFQATT and SNEGSKA (reference sequence). Germline trimming cut 3 bases from V and 1 base from J; bases unmatched to any gene: 6. The CDR3 contains 15 residues.

This clonotype has ten or more counts. The genes are TRBV30 and TRBJ2-3; D unclear. Germline lookup yields CDR1 GTSNPN and CDR2 SVGIG (reference sequence). Trimming stripped 0 bases from V and 0 bases from J, with 7 bases between. CDR3 length: 14 residues. This CDR3 reads CAWSVLFSTDTQYF. The CDR3 bases are TGTGCCTGGAGTGTCTTATTTAGCACAGATACGCAGTATTTT.

This clonotype appeared many times. The chain carries TRBV27 and TRBJ2-3; D unclear. CDR1 and CDR2 (germline): MNHEY, SMNVEV (reference sequence). V dropped 1 base and J dropped 1 base, with 9 bases sitting between them. This CDR3 has 15 amino acids. The DNA for the CDR3 is TGTGCCAGCAGTTTATTCAGTATGGGCACAGATACGCAGTATTTT. It codes for CASSLFSMGTDTQYF.